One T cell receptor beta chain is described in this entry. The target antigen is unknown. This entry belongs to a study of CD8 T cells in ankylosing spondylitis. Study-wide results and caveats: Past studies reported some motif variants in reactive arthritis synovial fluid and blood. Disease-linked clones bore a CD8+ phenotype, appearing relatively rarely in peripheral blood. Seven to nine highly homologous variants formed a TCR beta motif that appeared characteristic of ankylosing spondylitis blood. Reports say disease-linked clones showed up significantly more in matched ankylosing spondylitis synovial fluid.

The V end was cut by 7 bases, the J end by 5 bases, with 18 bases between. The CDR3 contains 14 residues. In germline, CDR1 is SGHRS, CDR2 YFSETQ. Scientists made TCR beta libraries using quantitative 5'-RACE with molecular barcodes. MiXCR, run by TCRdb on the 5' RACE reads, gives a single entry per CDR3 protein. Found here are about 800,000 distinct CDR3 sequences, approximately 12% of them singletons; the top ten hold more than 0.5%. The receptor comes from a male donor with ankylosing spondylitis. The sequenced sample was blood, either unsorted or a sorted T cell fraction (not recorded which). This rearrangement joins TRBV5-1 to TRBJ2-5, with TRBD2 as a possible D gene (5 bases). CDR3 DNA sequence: TGCGCCAGCGCGGGCGTTGGAGCATACGAGACCCAGTACTTC. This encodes CASAGVGAYETQYF.